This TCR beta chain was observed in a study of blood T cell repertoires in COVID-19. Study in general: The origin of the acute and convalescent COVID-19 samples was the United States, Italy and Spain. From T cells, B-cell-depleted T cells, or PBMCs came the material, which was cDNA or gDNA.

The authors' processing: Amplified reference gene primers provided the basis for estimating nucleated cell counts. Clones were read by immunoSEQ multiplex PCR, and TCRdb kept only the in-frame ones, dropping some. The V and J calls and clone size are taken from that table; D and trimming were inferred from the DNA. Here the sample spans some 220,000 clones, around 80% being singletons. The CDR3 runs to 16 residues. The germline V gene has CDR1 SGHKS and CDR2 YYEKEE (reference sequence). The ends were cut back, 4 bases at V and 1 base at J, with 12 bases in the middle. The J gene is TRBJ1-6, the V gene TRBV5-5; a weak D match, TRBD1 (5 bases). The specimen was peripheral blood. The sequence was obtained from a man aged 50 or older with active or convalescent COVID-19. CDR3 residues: CASSPGGVSYNSPLHF. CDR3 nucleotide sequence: TGTGCCAGCAGCCCGGGGGGGGTGTCCTATAATTCACCCCTCCACTTT.